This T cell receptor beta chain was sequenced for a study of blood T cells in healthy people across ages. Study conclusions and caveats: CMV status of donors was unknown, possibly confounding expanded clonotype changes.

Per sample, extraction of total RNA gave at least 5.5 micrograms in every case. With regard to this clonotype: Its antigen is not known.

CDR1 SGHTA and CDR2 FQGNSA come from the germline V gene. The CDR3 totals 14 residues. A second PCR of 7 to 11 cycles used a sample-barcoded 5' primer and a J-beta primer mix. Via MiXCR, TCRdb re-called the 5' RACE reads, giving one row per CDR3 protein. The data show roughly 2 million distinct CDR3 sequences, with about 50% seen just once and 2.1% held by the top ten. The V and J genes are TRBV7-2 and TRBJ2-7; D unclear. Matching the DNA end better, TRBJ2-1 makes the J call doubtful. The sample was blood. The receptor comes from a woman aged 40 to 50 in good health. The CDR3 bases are TGTGCCAGCGGAACAAATATACTCCCCTACGAGCAGTTCTTC. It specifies CASGTNILPYEQFF.